These 9 T cell receptor beta chains were all obtained from the same sample, sequenced in a study of T cell responses to AZD1222 COVID-19 vaccine. The table came from immunoSEQ multiplex PCR; TCRdb's copy has only in-frame clones and leaves some out. The sample contains over 70,000 clones, about 83% of which appear only once. Specimen: peripheral blood, collected 28 days after the second dose of the MenACWY control vaccine. The receptors originated from an adult who received the MenACWY meningococcal vaccine as a control.

This chain joins TRBV19 and TRBJ1-4; D is unclear. Germline V lookup: CDR1 LNHDA, CDR2 SQIVND (reference sequence). The CDR3 loop spans 15 amino acids. V dropped 5 bases and J dropped 3 bases, with 13 bases sitting between them. Here the CDR3 DNA reads TGTGCCAGTAGTGCCGGCGGGCGATCTAATGAAAAACTGTTTTTT. Translating it yields CASSAGGRSNEKLFF. The variable domain in full, with the rest retrieved from reference TRBV19 and TRBJ1-4, is DGGITQSPKYLFRKEGQNVTLSCEQNLNHDAMYWYRQDPGQGLRLIYYSQIVNDFQKGDIAEGYSVSREKKESFPLTVTSAQKNPTAFYLCASSAGGRSNEKLFFGSGTQLSVL.

V gene TRBV5-1 combines with J gene TRBJ1-2; TRBD1 is a possible D gene (5 bases). CDR3 length: 14 residues. V was pared by 0 bases and J by 8 bases, with 14 bases between. CDR1 SGHRS and CDR2 YFSETQ come from the germline V gene. The CDR3 DNA follows: TGCGCCAGCAGCTTGGAGAACAGGAGAAGCGGCTACACCTTC. Amino acid sequence: CASSLENRRSGYTF.

V is TRBV5-4 and J is TRBJ1-5; D remains ambiguous. Germline CDR1 SGHNT, CDR2 YYREEE (reference sequence). The length of the CDR3 is 12 residues. With 4 bases removed from V and 7 bases from J, the gap between germline ends came to 9 bases. This chain's CDR3 is CASSLPGQPQHF. The CDR3 region has the DNA TGTGCCAGCAGCCTCCCCGGGCAGCCCCAGCATTTT.

The CDR3 here is CAWNQRSPLHF. CDR3 bases: TGTGCCTGGAATCAACGATCACCCCTCCACTTT. The J gene is TRBJ1-6, the V gene TRBV30; D unclear. This CDR3 spans 11 amino acids. Between the trimmed V and J ends, which lost 4 bases and 10 bases, there was a span of 8 bases. CDR1 GTSNPN and CDR2 SVGIG come from the germline V gene (reference sequence).

This clone was seen a handful of times. The chain couples TRBV6-5 to TRBJ1-1; D remains ambiguous. Germline CDR1 reads MNHEY; CDR2 reads SVGAGI. The ends were cut back, 7 bases at V and 1 base at J, with 4 bases in the middle. The CDR3 is 11 residues long. CDR3: CASMRNTEAFF. For the CDR3, the DNA is TGTGCCAGCATGAGGAACACTGAAGCTTTCTTT.

V and J are TRBV6-5 and TRBJ2-3, with D possibly being TRBD2 (6 bases). Trimming removed 6 bases at V and 4 bases at J, with 14 bases between. There are 14 residues in the CDR3. Germline values: CDR1 MNHEY, CDR2 SVGAGI. CDR3 coding DNA: TGTGCCAGCAGGAACCCCTCGGGGGCAGATACGCAGTATTTT. Amino acids: CASRNPSGADTQYF.

V usage is TRBV7-2 and J usage is TRBJ1-2; D unclear. Trimming pared 1 base from V and 3 bases from J, leaving 9 bases between. The CDR3 runs 14 residues. Per germline, CDR1 SGHTA and CDR2 FQGNSA. The CDR3 loop is CASSLGGGYYGYTF. CDR3 sequence (DNA): TGTGCCAGCAGCTTAGGCGGCGGATACTATGGCTACACCTTC.

This clone was observed a single time. The CDR3 protein is CASSPWGQAEYGYTF. The CDR3 bases are TGTGCCAGCAGCCCTTGGGGACAGGCGGAATATGGCTACACCTTC. The gene calls are TRBV4-2 and TRBJ1-2, with 8 bases fitting TRBD1. This CDR3 has 15 amino acids. Germline V gene lookup returns CDR1 LGHNA and CDR2 YNFKEQ. Losses at the gene ends were 4 bases for V and 5 bases for J; bases not matched to a gene: 9.

This sequence joins TRBV30 and TRBJ1-1, with D tentatively TRBD1 (6 bases). The V end was cut by 2 bases, the J end by 0 bases, with 25 bases between. Germline V gives CDR1 GTSNPN, CDR2 SVGIG (reference sequence). The CDR3 extends over 19 amino acids. The CDR3 nucleotides read TGTGCCTGGAGTCCCTACCGAGGGACATTACTCAAAGTGAACACTGAAGCTTTCTTT. Its protein product is CAWSPYRGTLLKVNTEAFF.